Included here is one T cell receptor (beta chain) sequence, with context. The PCR used 60 Vbeta and 13 Jbeta primers. Clones were sequenced by immunoSEQ multiplex PCR, and TCRdb holds only the in-frame ones, with some missing. The profile covers around 150,000 clones, with about 70% appearing a single time and roughly 4% taken by the ten largest. This sample stems from a study of cytomegalovirus exposure and HLA in healthy donors. The V gene's germline CDR1 is SGHNT and CDR2 YYREEE (reference sequence). The CDR3 totals 15 residues. V shed 3 bases and J shed 0 bases, with 11 bases lying between them. This receptor was taken from a man between 60 and 75 years old in good health and CMV-seronegative. The specimen was PBMCs. The rearrangement uses TRBV5-4 and TRBJ2-3; the D gene is possibly TRBD2 (5 bases). Here the CDR3 reads CASSSDFSSTDTQYF. CDR3 DNA: TGTGCCAGCAGCTCGGACTTTTCTAGCACAGATACGCAGTATTTT.